Each of the 20 T cell receptor beta chains below was sequenced from the same sample in a study of a mutant IDH1 vaccine in newly diagnosed glioma. This table comes from immunoSEQ multiplex PCR, and its TCRdb copy is limited to in-frame clones, with some not included. The data show about 68,000 clones, with 84% seen just once and roughly 12% held by the top ten. Time point here: week 35, safety follow-up. Doses of 300 ug of mutant IDH1 20-mer peptide were given with topical imiquimod. Their recognized antigens are unknown. This specimen was PBMCs, taken from a glioma patient whose treatment included an IDH1 peptide vaccine. The receptors shown here come from a man in his late teens or twenties with glioma.

The chain couples TRBV5-6 to TRBJ1-1; unclear D gene. The CDR3 is 12 residues long. The V gene lost 2 bases and the J gene lost 4 bases, with 6 bases spanning the gap. Germline loops: CDR1 SGHDT, CDR2 YYEEEE. In DNA, the CDR3 is TGTGCCAGCAGCTTCGGGTCCACTGAAGCTTTCTTT. It translates to CASSFGSTEAFF.

V usage is TRBV29-1 and J usage is TRBJ2-7; D is possibly TRBD2 (5 bases). This CDR3 spans 13 amino acids. V was cut by 4 bases and J by 2 bases, with 12 bases left in between. Germline values: CDR1 SQVTM, CDR2 ANQGSEA. CDR3 sequence (DNA): TGCAGCGTTGTACGAGCGGAAACCTACGAGCAGTACTTC. This encodes CSVVRAETYEQYF.

The chain has TRBV9 and TRBJ2-5; the D gene is possibly TRBD2 (6 bases). The CDR3 sequence is 16 residues long. The ends were cut back, 4 bases at V and 2 bases at J, with 18 bases in the middle. The germline V gene encodes CDR1 SGDLS and CDR2 YYNGEE. The CDR3 DNA is TGTGCCAGCAGCCCAAAACCCCTAGCGATTCAAGAGACCCAGTACTTC. Translation: CASSPKPLAIQETQYF.

This clone was counted a single time. This same CDR3 is encoded by further DNA sequences in the sample. V usage is TRBV2 and J usage is TRBJ1-1; 8 nucleotides match TRBD1. There are 14 residues in the CDR3. V trimming: 6 bases; J trimming: 6 bases; junction bases outside the gene matches: 9. In germline, CDR1 is SNHLY, CDR2 FYNNEI. The CDR3 bases are TGTGCCAGCAGCCTAGGACAGGGATTCGCTGAAGCTTTCTTT. The encoded protein is CASSLGQGFAEAFF.

The chain is built from TRBV14 and TRBJ1-2; the D is unclear. The germline CDR1 and CDR2 sequences are SGHDN and FVKESK. Trimming removed 3 bases from V and 5 bases from J, with 10 bases in between. The CDR3 contains 13 residues. CDR3 amino acids: CASSQNGVYGYTF. For the CDR3, the DNA is TGTGCCAGCAGCCAGAACGGGGTTTATGGCTACACCTTC.

V is TRBV5-5 and J is TRBJ1-5; D is uncertain. The CDR3 totals 14 residues. V was clipped by 1 base and J by 10 bases, with 15 bases between them. Germline V gene lookup returns CDR1 SGHKS and CDR2 YYEKEE (reference sequence). The CDR3 DNA is TGTGCCAGCAGCTTGATAGCGGGGATAGAACCCCAGCATTTT. Encoded protein: CASSLIAGIEPQHF.

This sequence joins TRBV2 and TRBJ2-7; the match to TRBD1 covers 8 bases. V dropped 8 bases and J dropped 4; count of bases not matched to a gene: 13. Germline values: CDR1 SNHLY, CDR2 FYNNEI. This CDR3 is 15 amino acids long. The CDR3 DNA reads as TGTGCCAGCTTGGAGGGTTCAGGGGGCCTATACGAGCAGTACTTC. Encoded protein: CASLEGSGGLYEQYF.

The V and J genes are TRBV6-5 and TRBJ2-1; 9 nucleotides line up with TRBD2. The CDR3 extends over 15 amino acids. Trimming removed 6 bases from V and 2 bases from J; junction bases left unmatched: 5. In germline, CDR1 is MNHEY, CDR2 SVGAGI. The CDR3 here is CASRISGGTYNEQFF. The DNA for the CDR3 is TGTGCCAGCAGGATTAGCGGGGGAACCTACAATGAGCAGTTCTTC.

V usage is TRBV28 and J usage is TRBJ2-7, with D possibly called TRBD1 or TRBD2 (5 bases each). CDR3 size: 15 residues. Germline V CDR1 and CDR2: MDHEN, SYDVKM. V was trimmed by 2 bases and J by 2 bases, leaving 13 bases between them. CDR3 nucleotide sequence: TGTGCCAGCAGTTTAGGTTACCAGGGAGCCTACGAGCAGTACTTC. Translation gives CASSLGYQGAYEQYF.

The rearrangement links TRBV5-6 to TRBJ1-5; D not certain. The CDR3 spans 15 residues. Looked up from germline, CDR1 is SGHDT and CDR2 is YYEEEE. V was pared by 0 bases and J by 4 bases, with 11 bases between. The CDR3 spells CASSLGSINNQPQHF. In DNA form, the CDR3 reads TGTGCCAGCAGCTTGGGTAGCATTAATAATCAGCCCCAGCATTTT.

This clone occurred once. At one end, the junction sequence differs from germline, possibly due to a read error. This chain connects TRBV10-3 to TRBJ2-2; possibly TRBD1 or TRBD2 for D (7 bases each). The CDR3 is 15 amino acids. Germline-derived CDR1 and CDR2 are ENHRY and SYGVKD. In DNA, the CDR3 is TGTGCCTCAGGGGGGGCCGAGGTGAACGCCGGGGAGCTGTTTTTT. Protein product: CASGGAEVNAGELFF.

J is TRBJ1-5 and V is TRBV19; 7 nucleotides match TRBD1. The ends lost 2 bases at V and 0 bases at J; junction bases unmatched: 13. This CDR3 region has 19 residues. From germline, CDR1 is LNHDA and CDR2 SQIVND (reference sequence). The CDR3 loop reads CASSIWNRQGSSSNQPQHF. CDR3 nucleotides: TGTGCCAGTAGTATATGGAACCGACAGGGAAGTAGTAGCAATCAGCCCCAGCATTTT.

The CDR3: CASSGIEGPNIQYF. The CDR3 region has the DNA TGTGCCAGCAGCGGTATAGAGGGCCCAAACATTCAGTACTTC. J is TRBJ2-4 and V is TRBV9; the D gene is possibly TRBD2 (5 bases). From germline, CDR1 is SGDLS and CDR2 YYNGEE. The CDR3 spans 14 residues. Trimming took off 3 bases at V and 6 bases at J, with 13 bases between the two ends.

The V and J genes are TRBV7-8 and TRBJ2-5; either TRBD1 or TRBD2 may fit D (5 bases each). This CDR3 is built from 16 residues. The germline V and J ends were trimmed by 9 bases and 2 bases, with 22 bases remaining between them. CDR1 is SGHVS and CDR2 is FQNEAQ in the germline V gene. CDR3 coding DNA: TGTGCCAGTAGCAGACCCCCCGGGACCAGGCAAGAGACCCAGTACTTC. It yields the protein CASSRPPGTRQETQYF.

This chain joins TRBV7-8 and TRBJ2-7; possible D gene TRBD2, 5 bases. The CDR3 spans 12 residues. V was clipped by 4 bases and J by 7 bases, with 11 bases between them. The germline gives CDR1 SGHVS, CDR2 FQNEAQ. As DNA, the CDR3 is TGTGCCAGCAGCTCCCATACGGGGGAGCAGTACTTC. Its protein product is CASSSHTGEQYF.

The gene calls are TRBV4-2 and TRBJ2-6; no firm D call. The CDR3 consists of 15 residues. The ends were cut back, 0 bases at V and 4 bases at J, with 7 bases in the middle. Germline CDR1 reads LGHNA; CDR2 reads YNFKEQ. The DNA of the CDR3 is TGTGCCAGCAGCCAAGATCCGTGGGGGGCCAACGTCCTGACTTTC. It is translated as CASSQDPWGANVLTF.

The V gene is TRBV5-1, the J gene TRBJ1-1, with a possible D match to TRBD1 (6 bases). The V gene lost 0 bases and the J gene lost 4 bases, with 13 bases spanning the gap. This CDR3 has 15 residues. Germline-derived CDR1 and CDR2 are SGHRS and YFSETQ. In nucleotides, the CDR3 is TGCGCCAGCAGCTTGGCCCTTAGGGGGGGCACTGAAGCTTTCTTT. Amino acids: CASSLALRGGTEAFF.

This clone was observed a handful of times. CDR3 sequence: CSTLGGLGATEAFF. In nucleotides, the CDR3 is TGCAGCACCTTGGGGGGCCTGGGGGCCACTGAAGCTTTCTTT. The chain couples TRBV29-1 to TRBJ1-1, with a possible D match to TRBD1 (6 bases). The CDR3 contains 14 residues. The germline CDR1 and CDR2 sequences are SQVTM and ANQGSEA. V lost 8 bases and J lost 4, with 20 bases in between.

This clone was detected once. The gene calls are TRBV7-2 and TRBJ1-4; 9 bases are shared with TRBD1. Germline V gene data show CDR1 as SGHTA and CDR2 as FQGNSA. The junction had 3 bases not matched to a gene; V was cut back by 3 bases and J by 4 bases. CDR3 size: 15 residues. CDR3 residues: CASSLTGGVNEKLFF. The CDR3 DNA sequence: TGTGCCAGCAGCTTGACAGGGGGGGTTAATGAAAAACTGTTTTTT.

This chain uses TRBV28 with TRBJ2-7, with no clear D. Germline V gene data show CDR1 as MDHEN and CDR2 as SYDVKM. Between the trimmed V and J ends, which lost 6 bases and 3 bases, there was a span of 3 bases. CDR3 length: 10 amino acids. The CDR3 loop reads CASSRYEQYF. DNA for the CDR3: TGTGCCAGCAGCCGCTACGAGCAGTACTTC.